Presented here are 18 T cell receptor beta chains from one specimen sequenced in a study of T cell responses to AZD1222 COVID-19 vaccine. Only in-frame clones appear in the TCRdb table, and some are missing; sequencing was by immunoSEQ multiplex PCR. The sample lists about 100,000 clones; about 88% were seen once. The material sequenced was peripheral blood, taken on day 0 of AZD1222 vaccination. The receptors were sampled from an adult in good health.

The chain links TRBV3-1 (or the pseudogene TRBV3-2) to TRBJ2-3, with D perhaps TRBD2 (5 bases). The CDR3 length is 16 residues. Between the trimmed V and J ends, which lost 0 bases and 1 base, there was a span of 11 bases. Per germline, CDR1 LGHDT and CDR2 YNNKEL (reference sequence). The CDR3 here is CASSQDRRTGTDTQYF. As DNA, the CDR3 is TGTGCCAGCAGCCAAGATCGGAGGACTGGCACAGATACGCAGTATTTT.

V is TRBV13 and J is TRBJ1-2, with no clear D. The V end lost 4 bases, the J end lost 5 bases, and 11 bases lay between the germline ends. The CDR3 contains 13 residues. The germline V gene has CDR1 PRHDT and CDR2 FYEKMQ (reference sequence). CDR3 DNA: TGTGCCAGCAGCTCCCGGTCTGGGTATGGCTACACCTTC. As protein: CASSSRSGYGYTF.

The CDR3 region has the DNA TGCGCCAGCAGCCAAAGGCTAGAGTGGAGAGATACGCAGTATTTT. Amino acid sequence: CASSQRLEWRDTQYF. The V and J genes are TRBV4-3 and TRBJ2-3; no reliable D call. The V gene lost 2 bases and the J gene lost 5 bases, with 14 bases spanning the gap. CDR1 LGHNA and CDR2 YSLEER come from the germline V gene. This CDR3 region has 15 residues.

V usage is TRBV2 and J usage is TRBJ1-1, with 7 bases lining up with TRBD1. Germline CDR1 SNHLY, CDR2 FYNNEI. This CDR3 is built from 14 residues. Germline trimming cut 5 bases from V and 0 bases from J; bases unmatched to any gene: 3. For the CDR3, the DNA is TGTGCCAGCAGTTCACAGGGGATGAACACTGAAGCTTTCTTT. Translating it yields CASSSQGMNTEAFF.

The chain recombines TRBV19 with TRBJ2-5; D might be TRBD2 (5 bases). The CDR3 spans 16 residues. V lost 5 bases and J lost 1, with 17 bases in between. CDR1 is LNHDA, CDR2 SQIVND, per germline (reference sequence). The CDR3 region has the DNA TGTGCCAGTAGTGAGGGCTGGAAAGGAATCCAAGAGACCCAGTACTTC. Protein product: CASSEGWKGIQETQYF.

The chain carries TRBV7-2 and TRBJ1-5; a possible D gene is TRBD1 (6 bases). Germline V gene sequence: CDR1 SGHTA, CDR2 FQGNSA. Trimming stripped 5 bases from V and 3 bases from J, with 11 bases between. This CDR3 is built from 14 residues. In DNA form, the CDR3 reads TGTGCCAGCAGCATGGACAGATTCAATCAGCCCCAGCATTTT. This sequence encodes CASSMDRFNQPQHF.

The V and J genes are TRBV10-2 and TRBJ1-5; D uncertain. CDR3 size: 17 residues. V was trimmed by 0 bases and J by 2 bases, leaving 14 bases between them. Germline CDR1 WSHSY, CDR2 SAAADI. Here the CDR3 reads CASSESQTVRGNQPQHF. CDR3 DNA sequence: TGCGCCAGCAGTGAGTCCCAGACGGTCCGAGGCAATCAGCCCCAGCATTTT.

This clone was picked up a small number of times. The chain carries TRBV10-1 and TRBJ2-7, with 9 bases identical to TRBD1. The CDR3 runs to 15 residues. Unmatched junction bases numbered 5, after V lost 5 bases and J lost 0 bases. CDR1 and CDR2 from the germline V gene are WNHNN and SYGVQD (reference sequence). CDR3 nucleotides: TGCGCCAGCAGTCCGGGACAGGGAGCCTCCTACGAGCAGTACTTC. It translates to CASSPGQGASYEQYF.

The V call is TRBV15, the J call TRBJ2-7, with D hard to call. Per germline, CDR1 LNHNV and CDR2 YYDKDF (reference sequence). V lost 1 base, J lost 0 bases, and 7 bases lay in between. This CDR3 is 14 amino acids long. CDR3 nucleotides: TGTGCCACCAGCAGAGGCCAGGCCTCCTACGAGCAGTACTTC. Its translation is CATSRGQASYEQYF. Full variable domain (rest looked up from reference TRBV15 and TRBJ2-7): DAMVIQNPRYQVTQFGKPVTLSCSQTLNHNVMYWYQQKSSQAPKLLFHYYDKDFNNEADTPDNFQSRRPNTSFCFLDIRSPGLGDTAMYLCATSRGQASYEQYFGPGTRLTVT.

The chain is built from TRBV7-2 and TRBJ2-1; TRBD2 matches 9 bases. The CDR3 has 15 residues. Per germline, CDR1 SGHTA and CDR2 FQGNSA. Trimming took 5 bases from V and 2 from J; bases not matched to a gene: 4. CDR3 DNA sequence: TGTGCCAGCAGCGCGACTAGCGGTCCCTACAATGAGCAGTTCTTC. This translates into CASSATSGPYNEQFF.

This sequence joins TRBV12-5 and TRBJ2-7; either TRBD1 or TRBD2 may supply D (5 bases each). Looked up from germline, CDR1 is LGHNT and CDR2 is FRNRAP. The CDR3 is 18 amino acids. V lost 7 bases to trimming and J lost 3 bases, with 28 bases between them. This chain's CDR3 is CASVGRSDSGTLYYEQYF. CDR3 in DNA: TGTGCTAGTGTGGGCCGATCGGATTCAGGGACCTTATACTACGAGCAGTACTTC.

This chain joins TRBV27 and TRBJ1-1, with D uncertain. V gave up 5 bases and J gave up 0 bases, with 16 bases separating them. CDR1 and CDR2 (germline): MNHEY, SMNVEV (reference sequence). The CDR3 runs to 16 residues. The CDR3 nucleotides are TGTGCCAGCAGTCCGGGAGCAGTCCCAATGAACACTGAAGCTTTCTTT. Protein product: CASSPGAVPMNTEAFF.

The chain joins TRBV7-2 to TRBJ2-2; D unresolved. The germline CDR1 and CDR2 sequences are SGHTA and FQGNSA. This CDR3 has 15 amino acids. The ends were cut back, 2 bases at V and 1 base at J, with 8 bases in the middle. CDR3: CASSLSWGNTGELFF. The CDR3 DNA sequence: TGTGCCAGCAGCTTATCCTGGGGGAACACCGGGGAGCTGTTTTTT.

This clone was detected once. This rearrangement joins TRBV15 to TRBJ2-1; 8 positions agree with TRBD2. Germline CDR1 is LNHNV and CDR2 is YYDKDF (reference sequence). After removal of 5 bases from V and 3 bases from J, the junction contained 3 bases not matched to a gene. This CDR3 is 14 amino acids long. The CDR3 DNA reads TGTGCCACCAGCTTCAGCGGGAGCTACAATGAGCAGTTCTTC. This encodes CATSFSGSYNEQFF.

The chain is built from TRBV7-9 and TRBJ2-7, with TRBD2 identical over 8 bases. The length of the CDR3 is 15 residues. The trim removed 1 base at V and 5 bases at J, leaving 7 bases unmatched. Germline V gene data show CDR1 as SEHNR and CDR2 as FQNEAQ (reference sequence). The CDR3 region is CASSLVIAGSNEQYF. The CDR3 nucleotides are TGTGCCAGCAGCTTAGTAATAGCGGGATCTAACGAGCAGTACTTC.

This chain links TRBV7-3 with TRBJ2-7, with TRBD1 identical over 9 bases. Germline V gene sequence: CDR1 SGHTA, CDR2 FQGTGA. The CDR3 extends over 15 amino acids. Trimming at V came to 6 bases and at J to 4 bases, leaving 10 bases not matched to a gene. DNA of the CDR3: TGTGCCAGCAGTATGGGACAGGGAGGTCATTACGAGCAGTACTTC. Translated, it gives CASSMGQGGHYEQYF.

The J gene is TRBJ1-2, the V gene TRBV28; maybe TRBD1 (5 bases). The V and J ends lost 3 bases and 2 bases respectively, with 7 bases between them. Germline V gene lookup returns CDR1 MDHEN and CDR2 SYDVKM. This CDR3 region has 13 residues. For the CDR3, the DNA is TGTGCCAGCAGTTTCCAGGGAAACTATGGCTACACCTTC. It translates to CASSFQGNYGYTF.

The rearrangement joins TRBV9 to TRBJ2-3; D gene uncertain. CDR3 size: 15 residues. Per the germline V gene, CDR1 is SGDLS and CDR2 is YYNGEE. With 0 bases removed from V and 3 bases from J, the gap between germline ends came to 11 bases. CDR3 amino acids: CASSVARLVTDTQYF. CDR3 bases: TGTGCCAGCAGCGTAGCTAGGCTAGTGACAGATACGCAGTATTTT.